The clone carrying this T cell receptor beta chain was observed a few times. Its antigen is currently unknown. Every donor provided one heparinised blood draw, which averaged about 110 mL. Since all of the isolated RNA was reverse transcribed, expressed TCRB transcripts were what got sequenced. Several million reads were obtained on average from naive, central memory and regulatory T cell samples. The assay was immunoSEQ multiplex PCR, and TCRdb's table has in-frame clones only and misses some. The sample includes hundreds of thousands of clones, around 28% of them seen just once. These data originate in a study of beta chain features in type 1 diabetes. Broader study findings: PCR might pick shorter templates more often, in the same way for patients and controls. VDJ junctions from patients with type 1 diabetes contained fewer insertions and more deletions.

The V and J ends lost 3 bases and 4 bases respectively, with 16 bases between them. Germline V gene sequence: CDR1 LNHDA, CDR2 SQIVND (reference sequence). CDR3 size: 16 residues. The specimen sequenced was naive CD4+ T cells from blood. This clonotype originated in a man between 18 and 29 years old in good health. The chain combines TRBV19 with TRBJ2-1, with D perhaps matching TRBD2 (5 bases). The CDR3 spells CASSILDTEGYNEQFF. Written as DNA, the CDR3 is TGTGCCAGTAGTATCCTTGACACCGAGGGTTACAATGAGCAGTTCTTC.